A single sample is the source of the 10 T cell receptor beta chains below, sequenced in a study of beta chain features in type 1 diabetes. Sequencing targeted expressed TCRB transcripts, as all isolated RNA had been reverse transcribed. Sequencing used immunoSEQ multiplex PCR; TCRdb keeps in-frame clones, though not all of them. The table lists under 900,000 clones, roughly 15% of them singletons. Material: naive CD4+ T cells from blood. The origin of the receptors is a woman between 18 and 30 years old in good health.

V is TRBV10-3 and J is TRBJ2-1; 7 bases fit TRBD2. V lost 6 bases, J lost 9 bases, and 14 bases stayed unmatched. The CDR3 runs 15 residues. The germline V gene has CDR1 ENHRY and CDR2 SYGVKD. The CDR3 DNA reads as TGTGCCATCAGCTATAAGTCGACTAGCAGGAGTGAGCAGTTCTTC. This encodes CAISYKSTSRSEQFF.

V gene TRBV10-3 combines with J gene TRBJ2-3; no firm D call. Germline CDR1 reads ENHRY; CDR2 reads SYGVKD. The CDR3 runs to 15 residues. The V end lost 0 bases, the J end lost 4 bases, and 11 bases lay between the germline ends. The CDR3, as DNA: TGTGCCATCAGTGAGTCGGTAGCTAGGGCAGATACGCAGTATTTT. This gives the protein CAISESVARADTQYF.

This clone has just a few counts. The rearrangement links TRBV29-1 to TRBJ1-1; D gene uncertain. Germline V gives CDR1 SQVTM, CDR2 ANQGSEA. V dropped 7 bases and J dropped 1 base, with 4 bases sitting between them. CDR3 size: 10 residues. CDR3 amino acids: CSGGNTEAFF. CDR3 in DNA: TGCAGCGGGGGGAACACTGAAGCTTTCTTT.

This chain uses TRBV9 with TRBJ2-7; D may be TRBD2 (6 bases). The CDR3 sequence is 15 residues long. V was cut by 0 bases and J by 3 bases, with 13 bases left in between. CDR1 and CDR2 from the germline V gene are SGDLS and YYNGEE. In nucleotides, the CDR3 is TGTGCCAGCAGCGTAGGGGGAGGTGGAATCTACGAGCAGTACTTC. Protein sequence: CASSVGGGGIYEQYF.

The table lists this clone with a few counts. The V gene is TRBV5-1, the J gene TRBJ2-1, with a weak D call TRBD1 (5 bases). CDR3 length equals 13 residues. V lost 2 bases and J 8 bases, leaving 11 bases between the germline ends. The germline V gene has CDR1 SGHRS and CDR2 YFSETQ. The CDR3 DNA reads as TGCGCCAGCAGCTTCTCAGGGTACGATGAGCAGTTCTTC. This encodes CASSFSGYDEQFF.

V is TRBV2 and J is TRBJ2-1, with a tentative D call TRBD2 (6 bases). The CDR3 has 19 amino acids. The V end lost 8 bases, the J end lost 5 bases, and 31 bases lay between the germline ends. Germline CDR1 is SNHLY and CDR2 is FYNNEI. CDR3 DNA: TGTGCCAGCTGTCCTCTGGGGTCCCGAGTCGGGAGAGGGAACAATGAGCAGTTCTTC. It specifies CASCPLGSRVGRGNNEQFF.

A few counts support this clone. The V call is TRBV2, the J call TRBJ2-3; D might be TRBD1 (5 bases). The CDR3 extends over 14 amino acids. Germline loops: CDR1 SNHLY, CDR2 FYNNEI. V was shortened by 7 bases and J by 2 bases, with 13 bases between the two germline ends. The CDR3 bases are TGTGCCAGCACGTTCCAGGGAAACACAGATACGCAGTATTTT. Amino acids: CASTFQGNTDTQYF.

The chain carries TRBV7-3 and TRBJ2-1; no clear D. Trimming removed 1 base from V and 4 bases from J, with 11 bases in between. The CDR3 sequence is 15 residues long. Germline V gene data show CDR1 as SGHTA and CDR2 as FQGTGA. The CDR3 sequence: CASSLNPGMYNEQFF. In nucleotides, the CDR3 is TGTGCCAGCAGCTTAAATCCAGGAATGTACAATGAGCAGTTCTTC.

The rearrangement links TRBV5-1 to TRBJ2-5; D is unclear. Per the germline V gene, CDR1 is SGHRS and CDR2 is YFSETQ. The CDR3 totals 15 residues. V gave up 3 bases and J gave up 2 bases, with 14 bases separating them. Here the CDR3 DNA reads TGCGCCAGCAGCTCCGGTGCGGTTCTGCAAGAGACCCAGTACTTC. This encodes CASSSGAVLQETQYF.

V is TRBV27 and J is TRBJ2-1, with D hard to call. The ends were cut back, 0 bases at V and 5 bases at J, with 8 bases in the middle. Per germline, CDR1 MNHEY and CDR2 SMNVEV (reference sequence). The CDR3 is 14 residues long. CDR3 sequence (DNA): TGTGCCAGCAGTTTATCGAGCTACGACAATGAGCAGTTCTTC. Protein sequence: CASSLSSYDNEQFF.